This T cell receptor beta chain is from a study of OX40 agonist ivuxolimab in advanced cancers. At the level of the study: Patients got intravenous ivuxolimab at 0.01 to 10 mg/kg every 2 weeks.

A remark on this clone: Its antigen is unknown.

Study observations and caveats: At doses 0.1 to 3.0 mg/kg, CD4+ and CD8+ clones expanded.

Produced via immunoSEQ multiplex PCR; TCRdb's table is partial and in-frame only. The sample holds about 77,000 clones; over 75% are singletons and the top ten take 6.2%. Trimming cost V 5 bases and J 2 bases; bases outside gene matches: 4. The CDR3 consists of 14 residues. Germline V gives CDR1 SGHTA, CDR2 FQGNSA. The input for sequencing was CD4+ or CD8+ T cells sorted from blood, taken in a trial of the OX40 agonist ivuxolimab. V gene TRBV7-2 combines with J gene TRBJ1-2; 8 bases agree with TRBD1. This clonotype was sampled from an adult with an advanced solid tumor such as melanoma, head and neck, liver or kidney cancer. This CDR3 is CASSADRANYGYTF. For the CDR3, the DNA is TGTGCCAGCAGCGCGGACAGGGCGAACTATGGCTACACCTTC.